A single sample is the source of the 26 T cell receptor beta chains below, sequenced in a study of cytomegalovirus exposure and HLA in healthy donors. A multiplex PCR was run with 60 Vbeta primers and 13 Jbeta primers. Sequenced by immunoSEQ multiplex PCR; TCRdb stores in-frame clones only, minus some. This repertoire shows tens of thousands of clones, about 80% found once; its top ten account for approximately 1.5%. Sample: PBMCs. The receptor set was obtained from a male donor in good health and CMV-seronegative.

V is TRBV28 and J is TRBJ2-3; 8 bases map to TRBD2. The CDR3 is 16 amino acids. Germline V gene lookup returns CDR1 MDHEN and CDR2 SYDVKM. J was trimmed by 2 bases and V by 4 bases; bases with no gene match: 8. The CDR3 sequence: CASSYPLAGLTDTQYF. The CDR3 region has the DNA TGTGCCAGCAGTTACCCTTTAGCGGGGCTCACAGATACGCAGTATTTT.

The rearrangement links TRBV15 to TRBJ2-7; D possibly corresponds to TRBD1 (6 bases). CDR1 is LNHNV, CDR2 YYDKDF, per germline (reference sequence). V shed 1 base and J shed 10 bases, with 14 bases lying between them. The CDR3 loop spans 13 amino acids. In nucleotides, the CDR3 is TGTGCCACCAGCAGAGTACAGGGATTCGAACAGTACTTC. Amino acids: CATSRVQGFEQYF.

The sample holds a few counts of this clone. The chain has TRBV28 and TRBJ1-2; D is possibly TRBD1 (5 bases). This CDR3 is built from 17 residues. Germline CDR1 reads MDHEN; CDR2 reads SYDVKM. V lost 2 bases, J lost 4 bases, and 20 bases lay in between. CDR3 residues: CASSLGGGGVGGYGYTF. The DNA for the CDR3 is TGTGCCAGCAGTTTAGGTGGGGGAGGGGTCGGAGGCTATGGCTACACCTTC.

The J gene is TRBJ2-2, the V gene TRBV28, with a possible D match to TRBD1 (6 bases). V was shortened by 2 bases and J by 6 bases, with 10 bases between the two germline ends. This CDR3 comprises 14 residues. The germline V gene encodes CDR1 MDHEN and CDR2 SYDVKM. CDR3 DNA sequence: TGTGCCAGCAGTTTAATCCAGGGGTCCGGGGAGCTGTTTTTT. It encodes CASSLIQGSGELFF.

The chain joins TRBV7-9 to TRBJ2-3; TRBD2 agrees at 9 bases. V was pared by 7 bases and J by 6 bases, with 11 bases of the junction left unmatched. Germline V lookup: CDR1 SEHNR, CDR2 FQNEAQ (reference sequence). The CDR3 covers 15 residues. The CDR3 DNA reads TGTGCCAGCAAGATCGGGGCGGGAGGGGCGGATACGCAGTATTTT. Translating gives CASKIGAGGADTQYF.

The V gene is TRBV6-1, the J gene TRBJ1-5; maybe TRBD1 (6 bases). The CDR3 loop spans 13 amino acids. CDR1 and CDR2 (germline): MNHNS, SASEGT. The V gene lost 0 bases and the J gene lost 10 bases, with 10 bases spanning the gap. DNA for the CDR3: TGTGCCAGCAGTGAAGCAACACAGGGACCCCAGCATTTT. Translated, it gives CASSEATQGPQHF.

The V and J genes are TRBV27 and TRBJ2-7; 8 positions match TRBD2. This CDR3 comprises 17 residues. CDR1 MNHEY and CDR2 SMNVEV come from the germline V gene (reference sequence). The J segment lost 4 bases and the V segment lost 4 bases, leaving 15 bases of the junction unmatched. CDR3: CASSSRRGAGIGYEQYF. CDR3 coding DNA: TGTGCCAGCAGTTCCCGGCGGGGGGCCGGAATAGGATACGAGCAGTACTTC.

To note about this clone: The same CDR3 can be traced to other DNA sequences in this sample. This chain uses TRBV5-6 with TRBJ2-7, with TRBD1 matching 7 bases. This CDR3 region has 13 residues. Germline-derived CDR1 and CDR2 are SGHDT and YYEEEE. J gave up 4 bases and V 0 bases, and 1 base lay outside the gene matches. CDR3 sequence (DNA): TGTGCCAGCAGCTTGGACAGGGGTTACGAGCAGTACTTC. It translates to CASSLDRGYEQYF.

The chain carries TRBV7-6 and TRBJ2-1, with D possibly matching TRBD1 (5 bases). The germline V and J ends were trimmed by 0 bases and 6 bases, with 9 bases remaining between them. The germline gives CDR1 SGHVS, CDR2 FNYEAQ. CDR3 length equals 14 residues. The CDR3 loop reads CASSLAGEINEQFF. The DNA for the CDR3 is TGTGCCAGCAGCTTAGCAGGGGAAATCAATGAGCAGTTCTTC. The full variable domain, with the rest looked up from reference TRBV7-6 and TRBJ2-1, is GAGVSQSPRYKVTKRGQDVALRCDPISGHVSLYWYRQALGQGPEFLTYFNYEAQQDKSGLPNDRFSAERPEGSISTLTIQRTEQRDSAMYRCASSLAGEINEQFFGPGTRLTVL.

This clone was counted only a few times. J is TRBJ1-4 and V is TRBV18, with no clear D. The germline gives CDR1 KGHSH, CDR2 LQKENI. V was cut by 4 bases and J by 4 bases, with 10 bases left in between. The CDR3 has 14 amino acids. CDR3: CASSQLDGNEKLFF. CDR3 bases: TGTGCCAGCTCACAGCTTGATGGTAATGAAAAACTGTTTTTT.

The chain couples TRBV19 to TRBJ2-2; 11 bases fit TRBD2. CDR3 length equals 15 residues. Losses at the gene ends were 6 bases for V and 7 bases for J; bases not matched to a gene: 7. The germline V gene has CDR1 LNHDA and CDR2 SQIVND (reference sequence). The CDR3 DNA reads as TGTGCCAGTAGGCTACTAGCGGGGGTACACGGGGAGCTGTTTTTT. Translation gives CASRLLAGVHGELFF.

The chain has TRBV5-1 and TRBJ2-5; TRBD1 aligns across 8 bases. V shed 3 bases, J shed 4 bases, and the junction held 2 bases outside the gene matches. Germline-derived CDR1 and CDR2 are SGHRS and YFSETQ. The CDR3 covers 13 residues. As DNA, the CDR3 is TGCGCCAGCAGCTCAGGGGGCGGAGAGACCCAGTACTTC. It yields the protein CASSSGGGETQYF.

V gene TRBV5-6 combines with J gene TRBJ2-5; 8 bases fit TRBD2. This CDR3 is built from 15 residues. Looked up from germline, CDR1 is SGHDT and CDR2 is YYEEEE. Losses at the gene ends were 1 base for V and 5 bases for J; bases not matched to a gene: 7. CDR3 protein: CASSLSGTRAETQYF. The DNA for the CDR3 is TGTGCCAGCAGCTTGTCCGGGACTAGAGCTGAGACCCAGTACTTC.

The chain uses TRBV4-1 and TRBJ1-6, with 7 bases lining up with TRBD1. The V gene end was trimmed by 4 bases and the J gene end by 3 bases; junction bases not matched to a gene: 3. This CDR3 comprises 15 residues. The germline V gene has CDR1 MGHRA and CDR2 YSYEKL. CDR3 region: CASSPRQGYNSPLHF. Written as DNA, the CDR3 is TGCGCCAGCAGCCCCCGACAGGGCTATAATTCACCCCTCCACTTT.

The CDR3 sequence is CASLTLIRLNTEAFF. The CDR3 DNA is TGTGCCAGTCTGACCCTAATCAGGCTGAACACTGAAGCTTTCTTT. The gene calls are TRBV2 and TRBJ1-1; D is undetermined. Germline lookup yields CDR1 SNHLY and CDR2 FYNNEI. The CDR3 has 15 residues. The V gene lost 9 bases and the J gene lost 0 bases, with 17 bases spanning the gap.

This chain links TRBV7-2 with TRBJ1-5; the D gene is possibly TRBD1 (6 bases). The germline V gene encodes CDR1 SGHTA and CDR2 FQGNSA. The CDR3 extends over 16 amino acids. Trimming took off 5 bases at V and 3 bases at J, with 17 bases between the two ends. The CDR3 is CASSHGTLFYNQPQHF. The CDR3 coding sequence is TGTGCCAGCAGCCACGGGACACTCTTTTACAATCAGCCCCAGCATTTT.

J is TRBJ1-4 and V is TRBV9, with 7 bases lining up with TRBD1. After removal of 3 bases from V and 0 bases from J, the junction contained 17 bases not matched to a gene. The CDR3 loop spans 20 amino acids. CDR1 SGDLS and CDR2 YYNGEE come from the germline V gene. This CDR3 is CASSAPRTGTDESTNEKLFF. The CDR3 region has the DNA TGTGCCAGCAGCGCCCCAAGAACCGGGACAGATGAATCAACTAATGAAAAACTGTTTTTT.

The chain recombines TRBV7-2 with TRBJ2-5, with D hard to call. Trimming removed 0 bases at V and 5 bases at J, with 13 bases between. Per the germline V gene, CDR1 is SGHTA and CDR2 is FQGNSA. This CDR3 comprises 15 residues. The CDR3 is CASSLAGHLSETQYF. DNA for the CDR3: TGTGCCAGCAGCTTAGCGGGCCATCTCTCGGAGACCCAGTACTTC.

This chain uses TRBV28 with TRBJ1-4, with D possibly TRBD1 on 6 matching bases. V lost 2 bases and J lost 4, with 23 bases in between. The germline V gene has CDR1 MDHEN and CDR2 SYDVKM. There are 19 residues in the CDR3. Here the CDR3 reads CASSLPGLGGGGDNEKLFF. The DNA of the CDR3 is TGTGCCAGCAGTTTACCTGGACTGGGGGGCGGGGGAGATAATGAAAAACTGTTTTTT. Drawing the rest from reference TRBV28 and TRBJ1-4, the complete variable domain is DVKVTQSSRYLVKRTGEKVFLECVQDMDHENMFWYRQDPGLGLRLIYFSYDVKMKEKGDIPEGYSVSREKKERFSLILESASTNQTSMYLCASSLPGLGGGGDNEKLFFGSGTQLSVL.

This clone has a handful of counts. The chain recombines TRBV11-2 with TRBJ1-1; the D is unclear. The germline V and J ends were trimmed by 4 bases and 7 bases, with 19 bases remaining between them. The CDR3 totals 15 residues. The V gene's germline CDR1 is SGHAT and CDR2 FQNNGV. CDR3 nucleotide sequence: TGTGCCAGCAGCTCCCTTAGTGCACTGAAAAGTGAAGCTTTCTTT. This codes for CASSSLSALKSEAFF. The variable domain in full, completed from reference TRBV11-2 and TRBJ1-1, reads EAGVAQSPRYKIIEKRQSVAFWCNPISGHATLYWYQQILGQGPKLLIQFQNNGVVDDSQLPKDRFSAERLKGVDSTLKIQPAKLEDSAVYLCASSSLSALKSEAFFGQGTRLTVV.

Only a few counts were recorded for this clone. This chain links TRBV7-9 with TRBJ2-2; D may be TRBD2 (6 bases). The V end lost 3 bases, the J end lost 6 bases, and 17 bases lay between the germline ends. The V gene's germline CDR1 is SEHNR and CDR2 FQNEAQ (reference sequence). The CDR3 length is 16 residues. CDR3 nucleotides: TGTGCCAGCAGCTTCCCTCTAGCGCGAGGAGCCGGGGAGCTGTTTTTT. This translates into CASSFPLARGAGELFF.

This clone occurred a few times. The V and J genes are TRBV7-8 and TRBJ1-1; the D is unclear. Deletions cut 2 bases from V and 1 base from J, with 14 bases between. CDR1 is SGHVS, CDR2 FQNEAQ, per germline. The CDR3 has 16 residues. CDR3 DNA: TGTGCCAGCAGCTTATATCGATGGGAGGGGAACACTGAAGCTTTCTTT. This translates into CASSLYRWEGNTEAFF.

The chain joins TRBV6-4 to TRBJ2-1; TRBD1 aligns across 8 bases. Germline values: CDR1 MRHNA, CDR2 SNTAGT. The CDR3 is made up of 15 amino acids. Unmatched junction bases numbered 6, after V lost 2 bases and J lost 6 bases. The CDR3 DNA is TGTGCCAGCAGTGACGGTGAACAGGGGGGCAATGAGCAGTTCTTC. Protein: CASSDGEQGGNEQFF.

The CDR3 protein is CASSQGRQVNYEQYF. CDR3 in DNA: TGTGCCAGCAGCCAAGGGAGACAGGTAAATTACGAGCAGTACTTC. This sequence joins TRBV6-1 and TRBJ2-7; possibly TRBD1 for D (6 bases). The V gene lost 6 bases and the J gene lost 4 bases, with 19 bases spanning the gap. The CDR3 has 15 amino acids. Per the germline V gene, CDR1 is MNHNS and CDR2 is SASEGT.

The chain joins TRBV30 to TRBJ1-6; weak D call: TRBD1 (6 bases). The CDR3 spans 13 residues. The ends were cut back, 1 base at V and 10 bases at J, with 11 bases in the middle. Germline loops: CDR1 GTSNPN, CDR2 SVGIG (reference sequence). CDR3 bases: TGTGCCTGGAGTGGCCAGGGGTTGTCACCCCTCCACTTT. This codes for CAWSGQGLSPLHF.

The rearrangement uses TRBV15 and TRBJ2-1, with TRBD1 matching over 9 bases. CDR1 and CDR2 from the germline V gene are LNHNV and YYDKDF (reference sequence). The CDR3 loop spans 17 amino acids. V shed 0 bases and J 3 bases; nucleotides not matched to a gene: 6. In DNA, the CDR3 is TGTGCCACCAGCAGAGAGAGTGCGGGACAGGGCTACAATGAGCAGTTCTTC. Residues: CATSRESAGQGYNEQFF.